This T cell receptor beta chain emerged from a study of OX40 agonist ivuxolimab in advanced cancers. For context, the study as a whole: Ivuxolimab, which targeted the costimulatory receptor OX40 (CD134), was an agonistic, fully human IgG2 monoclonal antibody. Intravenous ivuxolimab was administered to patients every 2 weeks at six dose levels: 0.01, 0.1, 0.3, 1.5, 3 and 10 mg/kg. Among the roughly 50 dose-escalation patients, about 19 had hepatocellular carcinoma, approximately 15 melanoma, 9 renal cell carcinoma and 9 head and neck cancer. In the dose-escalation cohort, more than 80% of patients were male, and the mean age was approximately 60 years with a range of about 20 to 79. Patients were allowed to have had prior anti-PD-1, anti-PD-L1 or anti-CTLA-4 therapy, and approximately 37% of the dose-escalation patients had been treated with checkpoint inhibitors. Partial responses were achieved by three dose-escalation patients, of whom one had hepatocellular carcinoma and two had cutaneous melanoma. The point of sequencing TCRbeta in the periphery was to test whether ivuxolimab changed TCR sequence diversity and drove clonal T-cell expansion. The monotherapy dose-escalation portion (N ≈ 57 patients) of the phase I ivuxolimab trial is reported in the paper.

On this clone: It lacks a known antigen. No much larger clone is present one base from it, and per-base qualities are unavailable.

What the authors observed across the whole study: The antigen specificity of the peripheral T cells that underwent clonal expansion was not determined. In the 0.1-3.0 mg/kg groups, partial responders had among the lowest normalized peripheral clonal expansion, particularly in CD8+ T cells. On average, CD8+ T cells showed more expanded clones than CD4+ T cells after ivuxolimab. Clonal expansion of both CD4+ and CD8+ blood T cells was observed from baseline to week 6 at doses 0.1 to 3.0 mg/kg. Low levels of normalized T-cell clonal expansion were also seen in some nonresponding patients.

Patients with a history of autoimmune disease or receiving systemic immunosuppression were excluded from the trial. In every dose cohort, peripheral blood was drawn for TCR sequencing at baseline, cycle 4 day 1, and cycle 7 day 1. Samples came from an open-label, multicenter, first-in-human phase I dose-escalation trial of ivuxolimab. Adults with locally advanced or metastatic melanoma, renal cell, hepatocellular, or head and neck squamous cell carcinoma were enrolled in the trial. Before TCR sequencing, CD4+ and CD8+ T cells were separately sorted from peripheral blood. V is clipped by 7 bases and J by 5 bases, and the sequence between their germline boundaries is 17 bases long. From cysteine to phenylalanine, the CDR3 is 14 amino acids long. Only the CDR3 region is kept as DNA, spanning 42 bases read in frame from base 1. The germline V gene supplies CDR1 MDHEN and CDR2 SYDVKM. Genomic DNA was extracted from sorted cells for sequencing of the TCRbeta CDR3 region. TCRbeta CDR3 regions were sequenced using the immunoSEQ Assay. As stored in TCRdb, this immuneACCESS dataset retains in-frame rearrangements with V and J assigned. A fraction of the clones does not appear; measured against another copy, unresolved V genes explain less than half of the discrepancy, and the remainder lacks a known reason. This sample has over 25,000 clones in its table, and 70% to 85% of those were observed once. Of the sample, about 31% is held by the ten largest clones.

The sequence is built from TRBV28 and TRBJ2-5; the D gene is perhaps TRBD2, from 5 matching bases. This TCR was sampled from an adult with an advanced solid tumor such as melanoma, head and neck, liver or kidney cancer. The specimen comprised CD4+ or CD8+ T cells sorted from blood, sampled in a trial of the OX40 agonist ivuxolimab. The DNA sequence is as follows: TGTGCCAGCACATGGCGAGGGATTGGTGAGACCCAGTACTTC. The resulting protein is CASTWRGIGETQYF.